These 8 T cell receptor beta chains were sequenced from one sample in a study of blood T cells in healthy people across ages. Then a second PCR, running roughly 7 to 11 cycles, was carried out with a sample-barcoded 5' primer and a J-beta primer mix. One entry per CDR3 protein, called by TCRdb with MiXCR from the 5' RACE reads. The data hold over 950,000 distinct CDR3 sequences, with more than 30% observed a single time. Sequencing was carried out using blood. All receptors come from a young man in good health.

This clonotype was counted between two and nine times. The chain links TRBV7-9 to TRBJ2-5, with D possibly matching TRBD2 (5 bases). In germline, CDR1 is SEHNR, CDR2 FQNEAQ (reference sequence). Trimming cost V 0 bases and J 0 bases, with 8 bases left between them. The CDR3 is 15 amino acids. The DNA of the CDR3 is TGTGCCAGCAGCTTAGCGGAGGTCTACCAAGAGACCCAGTACTTC. Its protein product is CASSLAEVYQETQYF.

Regarding this clonotype: This may be a read error: a much more frequent sequence differs by one nucleotide. Written as DNA, the CDR3 is TGCAGTGCTAGAGAGGGACTAGCGGGATCCTACGAGCAGTTCTTC. It yields the protein CSAREGLAGSYEQFF. The chain links TRBV20-1 to TRBJ2-7; TRBD2 agrees at 13 bases. The J call is doubtful: the DNA matches TRBJ2-1 better. The CDR3 extends over 15 amino acids. Germline-derived CDR1 and CDR2 are DFQATT and SNEGSKA (reference sequence).

The chain links TRBV6-4 to TRBJ2-3; TRBD2 aligns across 10 bases. V dropped 0 bases and J dropped 12; count of bases not matched to a gene: 9. CDR1 MRHNA and CDR2 SNTAGT come from the germline V gene. The CDR3 extends over 15 amino acids. The CDR3 is CASSDSMASGGSQYF. CDR3 bases: TGTGCCAGCAGTGACTCGATGGCTAGCGGGGGATCTCAGTATTTT.

The rearrangement uses TRBV7-9 and TRBJ2-5; no definite D call. This CDR3 spans 12 amino acids. From germline, CDR1 is SEHNR and CDR2 FQNEAQ (reference sequence). Trimming stripped 1 base from V and 12 bases from J, with 12 bases between. CDR3 nucleotides: TGTGCCAGCAGCTTAGAGGGTCGAGTAGAGTACTTC. The encoded protein is CASSLEGRVEYF.

This clonotype was found a few times. The chain employs TRBV10-2 and TRBJ2-4; perhaps TRBD1 as D (6 bases). The CDR3 length is 14 residues. V gave up 2 bases and J gave up 8 bases, with 13 bases separating them. Germline lookup yields CDR1 WSHSY and CDR2 SAAADI. The CDR3 protein is CASSEVGALDIQYF. The CDR3 DNA is TGCGCCAGCAGTGAGGTGGGGGCCCTGGACATTCAGTACTTC.

This clonotype was seen a few times. The rearrangement uses TRBV5-6 and TRBJ2-1; the D is unclear. The CDR3 sequence is 13 residues long. Germline CDR1 and CDR2: SGHDT and YYEEEE. Trimming removed 3 bases from V and 4 bases from J, with 8 bases in between. CDR3 nucleotides: TGTGCCAGCAGCTACCTAAGATACAATGAGCAGTTCTTC. Residues: CASSYLRYNEQFF.

The chain carries TRBV20-1 and TRBJ1-2, with 8 positions matching TRBD1. The length of the CDR3 is 14 residues. In germline, CDR1 is DFQATT, CDR2 SNEGSKA (reference sequence). V shed 5 bases, J shed 2 bases, and the junction held 7 bases outside the gene matches. The chain's CDR3 is CSAQRTGWNYGYTF. The CDR3 nucleotides are TGCAGTGCTCAAAGGACAGGGTGGAACTATGGCTACACCTTC.

The V gene is TRBV20-1, the J gene TRBJ2-5; 10 bases are a match to TRBD2. The CDR3 covers 14 residues. The V and J ends lost 2 bases and 4 bases, in that order; junction bases with no gene match: 4. The germline gives CDR1 DFQATT, CDR2 SNEGSKA (reference sequence). The CDR3 reads CSARLAGEGETQYF. For the CDR3, the DNA is TGCAGTGCTAGACTAGCGGGGGAGGGAGAGACCCAGTACTTC.